This T cell receptor beta chain was captured in a study of cytomegalovirus exposure and HLA in healthy donors. Study at large: Later analysis reported that the 110 or so validation repertoires shared the platform of the roughly 670 first-cohort repertoires. Study-level points and caveats: Among TCR sequences, most were rare, though some public TCRs appeared in many donors. Cytomegalovirus-associated status was assigned to 150 or so TCR beta chains.

The donors were in the roughly 120-subject validation cohort, distinct from the roughly 700-subject first cohort. Trimming pared 2 bases from V and 0 bases from J, leaving 14 bases between. CDR1 is MNHNS and CDR2 is SASEGT in the germline V gene. This CDR3 is built from 16 residues. TCRdb's copy holds only in-frame clones and misses some; the assay was immunoSEQ multiplex PCR. The sample holds 200,000 to 250,000 clones, 70% to 90% seen once. This clone was recorded once. The antigen is unknown. The source material was PBMCs. The chain uses TRBV6-1 and TRBJ2-7, with D unresolved. The sequence derives from a woman aged 18-29 years in good health and CMV-seronegative. The CDR3 DNA is TGTGCCAGCAGTGAAAGTCCCCAGCTTACCTCCTACGAGCAGTACTTC. Its translation is CASSESPQLTSYEQYF.